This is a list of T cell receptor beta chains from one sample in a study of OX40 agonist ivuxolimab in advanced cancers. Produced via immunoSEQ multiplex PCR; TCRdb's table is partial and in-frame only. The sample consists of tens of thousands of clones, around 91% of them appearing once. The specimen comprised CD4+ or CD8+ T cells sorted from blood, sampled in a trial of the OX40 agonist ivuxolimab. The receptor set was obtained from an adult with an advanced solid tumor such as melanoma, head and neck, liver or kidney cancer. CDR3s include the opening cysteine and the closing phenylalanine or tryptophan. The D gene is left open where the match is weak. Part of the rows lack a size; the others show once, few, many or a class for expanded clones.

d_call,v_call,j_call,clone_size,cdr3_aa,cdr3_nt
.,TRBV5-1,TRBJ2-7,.,CASKTSVVSYEQYF,TGCGCCAGCAAAACCTCGGTAGTCTCCTACGAGCAGTACTTC
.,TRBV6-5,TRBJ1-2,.,CASSYSGGQRGYTF,TGTGCCAGCAGTTACTCGGGGGGGCAGCGAGGCTACACCTTC
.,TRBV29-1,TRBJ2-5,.,CSVEFMVGQETQYF,TGCAGCGTTGAGTTTATGGTGGGGCAAGAGACCCAGTACTTC
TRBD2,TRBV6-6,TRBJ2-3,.,CASSFSGESTDTQYF,TGTGCCAGCAGCTTTAGCGGGGAGAGCACAGATACGCAGTATTTT
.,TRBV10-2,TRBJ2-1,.,CATRDNNEQFF,TGCGCCACCAGAGACAACAATGAGCAGTTCTTC
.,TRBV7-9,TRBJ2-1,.,CASSLGGTNSYNEQFF,TGTGCCAGCAGCTTAGGAGGGACCAACTCCTACAATGAGCAGTTCTTC
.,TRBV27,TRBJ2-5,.,CASSINSYQETQYF,TGTGCCAGCAGCATCAACTCGTACCAAGAGACCCAGTACTTC
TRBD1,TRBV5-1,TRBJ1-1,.,CASSPGQEEAEAFF,TGCGCCAGCAGCCCCGGACAGGAGGAAGCTGAAGCTTTCTTT
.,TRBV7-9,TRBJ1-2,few,CASSRRGNPNYGYTF,TGTGCCAGCAGCCGACGGGGAAACCCTAACTATGGCTACACCTTC
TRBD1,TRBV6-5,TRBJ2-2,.,CASSIRDSAGELFF,TGTGCCAGCAGTATAAGGGACAGTGCCGGGGAGCTGTTTTTT
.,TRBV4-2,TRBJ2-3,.,CASSQVFAGGTDTQYF,TGTGCCAGCAGCCAAGTGTTCGCAGGGGGCACAGATACGCAGTATTTT
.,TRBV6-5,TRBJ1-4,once,CASSPTGGEKLFF,TGTGCCAGCAGTCCAACGGGGGGCGAAAAACTGTTTTTT
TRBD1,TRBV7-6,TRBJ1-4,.,CASSPGQGATNEKLFF,TGTGCCAGCAGCCCCGGACAGGGGGCAACTAATGAAAAACTGTTTTTT
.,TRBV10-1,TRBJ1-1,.,CASNSGEGTEAFF,TGCGCCAGCAACTCTGGAGAAGGCACTGAAGCTTTCTTT
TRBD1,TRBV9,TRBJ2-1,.,CASSARQGAGNEQFF,TGTGCCAGCAGCGCCCGACAGGGGGCAGGGAATGAGCAGTTCTTC
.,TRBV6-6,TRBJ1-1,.,CASSSPGEGENTEAFF,TGTGCCAGCAGTTCCCCCGGGGAGGGGGAGAACACTGAAGCTTTCTTT
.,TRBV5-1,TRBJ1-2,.,CASSLEGIYGYTF,TGCGCCAGCAGCTTGGAAGGTATCTATGGCTACACCTTC
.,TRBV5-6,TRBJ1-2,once,CASSLELYGYTF,TGTGCCAGCAGCTTGGAACTCTATGGCTACACCTTC
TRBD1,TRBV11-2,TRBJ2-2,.,CASSLRRQGEGAGELFF,TGTGCCAGCAGCTTGAGGAGACAGGGAGAGGGGGCCGGGGAGCTGTTTTTT
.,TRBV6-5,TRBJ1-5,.,CASSYSESNQPQHF,TGTGCCAGCAGTTACAGCGAAAGCAATCAGCCCCAGCATTTT
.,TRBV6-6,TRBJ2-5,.,CASSPEETQYF,TGTGCCAGCAGCCCGGAAGAGACCCAGTACTTC
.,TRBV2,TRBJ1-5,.,CASSENYSNQPQHF,TGTGCCAGCAGCGAAAATTATAGCAATCAGCCCCAGCATTTT
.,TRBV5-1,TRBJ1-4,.,CASSFTIGDGKLFF,TGCGCCAGCAGCTTTACGATCGGTGACGGAAAGCTGTTTTTT
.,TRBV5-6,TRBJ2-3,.,CASSFTDTQYF,TGTGCCAGCAGCTTCACAGATACGCAGTATTTT
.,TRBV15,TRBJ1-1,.,CATSREGSGAASAFF,TGTGCCACCAGCAGAGAAGGTTCAGGGGCAGCTTCAGCTTTCTTT
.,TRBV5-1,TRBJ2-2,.,CASSWTIQENTGELFF,TGCGCCAGCAGCTGGACAATACAGGAGAACACCGGGGAGCTGTTTTTT
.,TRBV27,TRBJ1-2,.,CASSFRGSGYTF,TGTGCCAGCAGCTTTAGGGGGTCGGGCTACACCTTC
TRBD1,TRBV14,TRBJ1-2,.,CASRKQGAGYGYTF,TGTGCCAGCAGGAAACAGGGGGCGGGCTATGGCTACACCTTC
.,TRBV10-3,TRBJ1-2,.,CAISPRGMDGYTF,TGTGCCATCAGCCCACGAGGGATGGACGGCTACACCTTC
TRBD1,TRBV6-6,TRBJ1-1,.,CASSFLGTGDFAEAFF,TGTGCCAGCAGTTTCCTCGGGACAGGGGATTTCGCTGAAGCTTTCTTT
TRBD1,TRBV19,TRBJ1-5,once,CASNLETGGGQPQHF,TGTGCCAGTAACCTAGAGACAGGGGGCGGCCAGCCCCAGCATTTT
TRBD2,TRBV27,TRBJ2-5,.,CASSRWGGQETQYF,TGTGCCAGCAGCAGATGGGGGGGGCAAGAGACCCAGTACTTC
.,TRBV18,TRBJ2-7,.,CASSPPFGSGESYEQYF,TGTGCCAGCTCACCCCCGTTCGGATCGGGGGAGTCCTACGAGCAGTACTTC
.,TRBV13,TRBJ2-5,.,CASTPKWGGIQETQYF,TGTGCCAGCACCCCTAAGTGGGGCGGGATTCAAGAGACCCAGTACTTC
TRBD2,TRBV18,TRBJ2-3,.,CASSTPTSGSTDTQYF,TGTGCCAGCTCAACCCCCACTAGCGGTAGCACAGATACGCAGTATTTT
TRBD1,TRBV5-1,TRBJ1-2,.,CASSLEGGRGYHGYTF,TGCGCCAGCAGCTTGGAAGGGGGCAGGGGCTACCATGGCTACACCTTC
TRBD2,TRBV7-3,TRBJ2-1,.,CASSFGGEYNEQFF,TGTGCCAGCAGCTTCGGGGGGGAATACAATGAGCAGTTCTTC
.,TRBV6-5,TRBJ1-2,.,CASSPPGGYGYTF,TGTGCCAGCAGTCCCCCGGGGGGGTATGGCTACACCTTC
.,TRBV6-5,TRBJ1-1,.,CASRPRLGYTEAFF,TGTGCCAGCAGACCCAGGTTGGGGTACACTGAAGCTTTCTTT
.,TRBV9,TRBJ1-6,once,CASSVSPRALNNSPLHF,TGTGCCAGCAGCGTAAGCCCCAGGGCCCTAAATAATTCACCCCTCCACTTT
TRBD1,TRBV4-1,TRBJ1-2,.,CASSQGQGIYGYTF,TGCGCCAGCAGCCAAGGACAGGGTATTTATGGCTACACCTTC
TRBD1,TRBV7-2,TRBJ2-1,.,CASSLGPGGIGNEQFF,TGTGCCAGCAGCTTAGGTCCAGGGGGCATCGGGAATGAGCAGTTCTTC
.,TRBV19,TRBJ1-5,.,CASSIDSRYYSNQPQHF,TGTGCCAGTAGTATAGACTCGAGATATTATAGCAATCAGCCCCAGCATTTT
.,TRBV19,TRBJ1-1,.,CASTTGGGPTEAFF,TGTGCCAGTACCACAGGAGGAGGGCCCACTGAAGCTTTCTTT
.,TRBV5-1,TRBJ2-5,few,CASSTGLGTETQYF,TGCGCCAGCAGCACAGGACTGGGTACGGAGACCCAGTACTTC
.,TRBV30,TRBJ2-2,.,CAWSMDSTGELFF,TGTGCCTGGAGTATGGACAGCACCGGGGAGCTGTTTTTT
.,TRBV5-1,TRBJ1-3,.,CASSLDPAYSGNTIYF,TGCGCCAGCAGCTTGGATCCCGCGTACTCTGGAAACACCATATATTTT
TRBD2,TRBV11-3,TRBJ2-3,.,CASSLGTSGDTDTQYF,TGTGCCAGCAGCCTAGGGACTAGCGGGGACACAGATACGCAGTATTTT